This record concerns one T cell receptor (beta chain) sequence. Authors' data handling: Amplification of reference gene primers was used by the study to estimate nucleated cell counts. Using immunoSEQ multiplex PCR, the repertoire was profiled, and TCRdb retains in-frame clones only, with some absent. Clone size and V and J calls were adopted from that table, with D and trimming inferred from the DNA. This sample has approximately 100,000 clones, with 80% to 95% found just once. The source of the sample is a study of blood T cell repertoires in COVID-19. Overall study context: Spain, Italy and the United States supplied samples that represented acute and convalescent COVID-19. PBMCs, B-cell-depleted T cells, or T cells were the source of the cDNA or gDNA that made up the material.

Germline V gene sequence: CDR1 MNHEY, CDR2 SMNVEV (reference sequence). The CDR3 is made up of 15 amino acids. V shed 5 bases, J shed 6 bases, and the junction held 5 bases outside the gene matches. Sequenced input: peripheral blood. The TCR originated in a man between 45 and 60 years old with active COVID-19. V is TRBV27 and J is TRBJ1-6, with TRBD1 matching over 9 bases. The CDR3, as DNA: TGTGCCAGCAGTCCAAACAGGGGGCTTAATTCACCCCTCCACTTT. Translated, it gives CASSPNRGLNSPLHF.